This TCR beta chain was recorded in a study of regulatory T cells in long-lasting Graves disease. Library construction for TCR beta used iRepertoire HTBI primers and Arm-PCR of CDR3 regions. TCRdb reprocessed the multiplex PCR reads via MiXCR and lists one record per CDR3 protein. The table lists a few hundred thousand distinct CDR3 sequences, roughly 13% of them singletons. Noted time point: newly diagnosed GD, antithyroid drugs for less than 3 months. Making the TCR library involved RNA that had been extracted from PBMCs. Trimming cost V 0 bases and J 5 bases, with 8 bases left between them. Germline-derived CDR1 and CDR2 are SGDLS and YYNGEE. The CDR3 extends over 14 amino acids. These data were likewise used in another study, on T cells in Graves' hyperthyroidism and ophthalmopathy.

The sequence was obtained from a man younger than 40 with Graves disease. The chain carries TRBV9 and TRBJ2-2, with D possibly being TRBD2 (6 bases). Sequencing was performed on peripheral blood mononuclear cells (PBMCs), taken at new diagnosis, from a patient treated with antithyroid drugs. This chain's CDR3 is CASSVDGLTGELFF. The CDR3 DNA is TGTGCCAGCAGCGTAGATGGACTAACCGGGGAGCTGTTTTTT.